What follows is one T cell receptor (beta chain) and its context. Participants spanned ages roughly 18 to 90 years and resided in fewer than 30 US areas. This record belongs to a study of blood T cell repertoires in COVID-19. The wider study: The United States, Italy and Spain were the sources of the acute and convalescent COVID-19 samples. Sources were T cells, B-cell-depleted T cells, or PBMCs; the material itself was cDNA or gDNA.

As handled by the study authors: Reference gene primer amplification yielded estimated nucleated cell counts. Clones were read by immunoSEQ multiplex PCR, and TCRdb kept only the in-frame ones, dropping some. That table furnishes V, J and clone size, whereas the DNA furnished D and trimming. The table includes some 190,000 clones, 86% detected once. Germline values: CDR1 SGHDT, CDR2 YYEEEE. The ends were cut back, 2 bases at V and 8 bases at J, with 10 bases in the middle. The CDR3 extends over 12 amino acids. Sequenced material: PBMCs or T cells enriched from blood (not recorded which). The receptor's source is a middle-aged man with acute COVID-19. The chain has TRBV5-6 and TRBJ1-1; a weak D match, TRBD1 (6 bases). The CDR3 DNA reads as TGTGCCAGCAGCTTCAACAGGGAGGAAGCTTTCTTT. It specifies CASSFNREEAFF.